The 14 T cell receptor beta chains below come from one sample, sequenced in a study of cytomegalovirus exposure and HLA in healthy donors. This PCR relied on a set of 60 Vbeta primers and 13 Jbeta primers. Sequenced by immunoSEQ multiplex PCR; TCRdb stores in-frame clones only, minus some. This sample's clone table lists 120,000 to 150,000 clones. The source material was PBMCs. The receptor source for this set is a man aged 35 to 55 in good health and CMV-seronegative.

In DNA form, the CDR3 reads TGCGCCAGCAGCTTGGTCGGGGGATTGAACACTGAAGCTTTCTTT. Translation: CASSLVGGLNTEAFF. V and J are TRBV5-1 and TRBJ1-1; TRBD1 might be the D (5 bases). The CDR3 has 15 residues. The germline V gene has CDR1 SGHRS and CDR2 YFSETQ. Trimming took 0 bases from V and 0 from J, leaving 9 bases between them.

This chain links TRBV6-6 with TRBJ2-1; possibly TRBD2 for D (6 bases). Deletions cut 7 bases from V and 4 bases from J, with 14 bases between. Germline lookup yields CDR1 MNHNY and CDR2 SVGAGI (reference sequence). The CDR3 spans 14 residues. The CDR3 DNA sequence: TGTGCCAGCATGGGATCCGGGGGATACAATGAGCAGTTCTTC. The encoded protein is CASMGSGGYNEQFF.

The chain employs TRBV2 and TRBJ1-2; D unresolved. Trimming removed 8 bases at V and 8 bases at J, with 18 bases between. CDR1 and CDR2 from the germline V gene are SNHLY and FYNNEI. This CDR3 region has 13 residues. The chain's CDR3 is CASGVNPTQGYTF. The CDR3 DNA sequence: TGTGCCAGCGGAGTTAACCCGACCCAAGGCTACACCTTC.

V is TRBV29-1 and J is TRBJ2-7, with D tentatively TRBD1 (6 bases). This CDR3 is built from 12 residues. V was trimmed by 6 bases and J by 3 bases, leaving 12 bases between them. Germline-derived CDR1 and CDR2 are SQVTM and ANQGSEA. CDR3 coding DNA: TGCAGCGTCCGACAGGCTAGCTACGAGCAGTACTTC. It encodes CSVRQASYEQYF.

CDR3 DNA sequence: TGTGCCAGCAGCGTACAAGAAGTCACTGAAGCTTTCTTT. It yields the protein CASSVQEVTEAFF. The chain combines TRBV13 with TRBJ1-1; D is ambiguous. Germline-derived CDR1 and CDR2 are PRHDT and FYEKMQ (reference sequence). The length of the CDR3 is 13 residues. Trimming shortened V by 5 bases and J by 4 bases, and 11 bases separated the two germline ends. The whole variable domain, remainder taken from reference TRBV13 and TRBJ1-1, is AAGVIQSPRHLIKEKRETATLKCYPIPRHDTVYWYQQGPGQDPQFLISFYEKMQSDKGSIPDRFSAQQFSDYHSELNMSSLELGDSALYFCASSVQEVTEAFFGQGTRLTVV.

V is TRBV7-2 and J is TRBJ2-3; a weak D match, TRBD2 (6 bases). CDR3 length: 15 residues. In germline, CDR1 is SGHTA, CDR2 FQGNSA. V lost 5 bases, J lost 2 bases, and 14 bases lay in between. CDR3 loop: CASSPWTTLTDTQYF. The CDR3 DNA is TGTGCCAGCAGCCCGTGGACTACCCTCACAGATACGCAGTATTTT.

In DNA, the CDR3 is TGTGCCAGCAGCCGCAAAAGCGGGGGGTACACCGGGGAGCTGTTTTTT. As protein: CASSRKSGGYTGELFF. This chain links TRBV4-2 with TRBJ2-2, with 9 bases fitting TRBD2. Germline CDR1 is LGHNA and CDR2 is YNFKEQ. J gave up 3 bases and V 4 bases, and 6 bases lay outside the gene matches. The CDR3 extends over 16 amino acids.

The CDR3 here is CASSDRGELFF. CDR3 bases: TGTGCCAGTAGCGACAGGGGGGAGCTGTTTTTT. The V and J genes are TRBV19 and TRBJ2-2, with D perhaps TRBD1 (6 bases). The CDR3 is 11 amino acids. Trimming stripped 6 bases from V and 8 bases from J, with 7 bases between. Germline values: CDR1 LNHDA, CDR2 SQIVND (reference sequence).

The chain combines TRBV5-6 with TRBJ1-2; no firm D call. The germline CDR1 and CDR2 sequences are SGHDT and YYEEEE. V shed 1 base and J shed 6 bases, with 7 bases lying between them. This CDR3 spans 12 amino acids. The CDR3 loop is CASSLYGDGYTF. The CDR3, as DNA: TGTGCCAGCAGCTTGTACGGAGATGGCTACACCTTC.

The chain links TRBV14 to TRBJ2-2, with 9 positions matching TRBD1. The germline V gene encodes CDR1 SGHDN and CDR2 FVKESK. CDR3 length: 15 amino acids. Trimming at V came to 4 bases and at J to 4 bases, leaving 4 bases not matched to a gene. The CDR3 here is CASSRQGVITGELFF. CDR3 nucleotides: TGTGCCAGCAGCCGACAGGGGGTAATCACCGGGGAGCTGTTTTTT.

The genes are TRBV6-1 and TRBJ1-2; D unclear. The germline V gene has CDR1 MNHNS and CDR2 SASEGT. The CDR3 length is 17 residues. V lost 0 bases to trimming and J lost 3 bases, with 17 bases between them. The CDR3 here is CASSEAQRGKGDYGYTF. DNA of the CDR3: TGTGCCAGCAGTGAAGCCCAGCGCGGAAAGGGAGACTATGGCTACACCTTC.

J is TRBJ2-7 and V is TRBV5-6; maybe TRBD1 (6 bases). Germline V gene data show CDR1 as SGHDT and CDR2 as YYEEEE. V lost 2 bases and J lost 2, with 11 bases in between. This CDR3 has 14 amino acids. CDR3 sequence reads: CASSLPGQPYEQYF. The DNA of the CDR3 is TGTGCCAGCAGCTTACCGGGACAACCCTACGAGCAGTACTTC. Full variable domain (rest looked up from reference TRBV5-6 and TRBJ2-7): DAGVTQSPTHLIKTRGQQVTLRCSPKSGHDTVSWYQQALGQGPQFIFQYYEEEERQRGNFPDRFSGHQFPNYSSELNVNALLLGDSALYLCASSLPGQPYEQYFGPGTRLTVT.

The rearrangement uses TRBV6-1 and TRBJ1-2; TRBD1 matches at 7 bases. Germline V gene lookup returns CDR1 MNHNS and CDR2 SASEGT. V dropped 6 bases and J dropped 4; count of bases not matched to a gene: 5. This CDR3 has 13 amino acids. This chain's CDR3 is CASSSDRVYGYTF. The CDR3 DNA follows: TGTGCCAGCAGCTCCGACAGGGTCTATGGCTACACCTTC.

CDR3 DNA sequence: TGTGCCAGCTCACTCTTAAGTACAGGGGGCAGGTACGAGCAGTACTTC. It codes for CASSLLSTGGRYEQYF. The chain carries TRBV18 and TRBJ2-7; 9 nucleotides match TRBD1. Germline lookup yields CDR1 KGHSH and CDR2 LQKENI. The CDR3 sequence is 16 residues long. V shed 4 bases, J shed 4 bases, and the junction held 11 bases outside the gene matches. Together with reference TRBV18 and TRBJ2-7, the CDR3 gives the full variable domain: NAGVMQNPRHLVRRRGQEARLRCSPMKGHSHVYWYRQLPEEGLKFMVYLQKENIIDESGMPKERFSAEFPKEGPSILRIQQVVRGDSAAYFCASSLLSTGGRYEQYFGPGTRLTVT.